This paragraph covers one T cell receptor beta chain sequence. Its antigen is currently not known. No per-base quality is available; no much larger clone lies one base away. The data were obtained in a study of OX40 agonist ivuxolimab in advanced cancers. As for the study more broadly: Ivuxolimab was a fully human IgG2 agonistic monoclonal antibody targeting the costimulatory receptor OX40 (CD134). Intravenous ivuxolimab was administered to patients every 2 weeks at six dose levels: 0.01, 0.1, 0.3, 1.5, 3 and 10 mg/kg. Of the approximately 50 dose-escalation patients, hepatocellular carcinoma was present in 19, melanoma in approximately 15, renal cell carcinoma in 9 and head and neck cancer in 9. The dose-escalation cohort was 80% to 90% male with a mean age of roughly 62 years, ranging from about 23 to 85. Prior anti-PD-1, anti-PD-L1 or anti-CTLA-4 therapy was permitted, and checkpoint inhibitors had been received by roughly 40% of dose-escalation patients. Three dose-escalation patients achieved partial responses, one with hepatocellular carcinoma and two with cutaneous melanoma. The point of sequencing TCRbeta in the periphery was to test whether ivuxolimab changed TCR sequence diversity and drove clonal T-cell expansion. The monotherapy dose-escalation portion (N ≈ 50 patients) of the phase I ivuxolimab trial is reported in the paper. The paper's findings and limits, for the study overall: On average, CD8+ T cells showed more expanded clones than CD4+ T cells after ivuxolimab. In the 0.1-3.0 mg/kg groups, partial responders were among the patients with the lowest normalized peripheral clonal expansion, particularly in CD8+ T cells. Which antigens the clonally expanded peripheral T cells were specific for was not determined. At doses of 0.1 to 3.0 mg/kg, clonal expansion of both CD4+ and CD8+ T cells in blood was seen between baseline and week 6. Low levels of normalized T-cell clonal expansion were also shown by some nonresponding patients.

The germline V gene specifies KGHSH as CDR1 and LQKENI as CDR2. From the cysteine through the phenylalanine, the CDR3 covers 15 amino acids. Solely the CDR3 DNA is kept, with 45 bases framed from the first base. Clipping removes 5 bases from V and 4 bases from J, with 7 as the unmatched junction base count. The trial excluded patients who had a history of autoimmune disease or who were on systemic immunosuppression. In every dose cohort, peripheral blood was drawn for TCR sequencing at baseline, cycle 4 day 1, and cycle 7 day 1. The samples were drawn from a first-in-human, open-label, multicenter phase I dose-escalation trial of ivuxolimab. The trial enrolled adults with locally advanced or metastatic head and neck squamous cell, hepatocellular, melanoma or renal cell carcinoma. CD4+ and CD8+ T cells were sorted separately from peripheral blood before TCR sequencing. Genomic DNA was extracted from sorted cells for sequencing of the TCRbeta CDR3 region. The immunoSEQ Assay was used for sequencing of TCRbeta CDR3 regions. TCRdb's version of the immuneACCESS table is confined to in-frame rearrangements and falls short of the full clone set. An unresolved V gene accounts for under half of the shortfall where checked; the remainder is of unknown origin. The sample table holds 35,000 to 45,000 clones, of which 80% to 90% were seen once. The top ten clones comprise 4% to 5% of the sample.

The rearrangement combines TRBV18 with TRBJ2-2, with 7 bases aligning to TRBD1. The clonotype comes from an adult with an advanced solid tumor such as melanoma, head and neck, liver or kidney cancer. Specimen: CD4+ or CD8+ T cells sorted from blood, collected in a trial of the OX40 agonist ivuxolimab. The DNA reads TGTGCCAGCTCAATCGACAGGGTTCCCACCGGGGAGCTGTTTTTT. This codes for CASSIDRVPTGELFF.